This is a list of T cell receptor beta chains from one sample in a study of blood T cell repertoires in COVID-19. Some clones are missing from TCRdb's copy, which holds only in-frame ones; the method was immunoSEQ multiplex PCR. The sample records about 43,000 clones, just over 85% being singletons. Material for sequencing was peripheral blood. Every receptor here comes from a man aged 55 to 70 with active COVID-19. Each CDR3 is given without its conserved first and last residue. Each record gives: CDR3 protein, J gene, V gene.

ASSVGTGATYNEQF TRBJ2-1 TRBV9
AISDRGPSNTGELF TRBJ2-2 TRBV10-3
ASSGTGPSYEQY TRBJ2-7 TRBV18
ASSLVAGGAYEQY TRBJ2-7 TRBV2
ASSPSGTGQETQY TRBJ2-5 TRBV7-3
ASSPLGETQY TRBJ2-5 TRBV12-3/TRBV12-4
ASSTETGELF TRBJ2-2 TRBV11-1
ASSTDSSFGQETQY TRBJ2-5 TRBV5-6
ASSFAGGEETQY TRBJ2-5 TRBV5-1
AWTPGQGGYGYT TRBJ1-2 TRBV30
ASSQEPRTDTQY TRBJ2-3 TRBV7-3
ASSLGTGNTEAF TRBJ1-1 TRBV7-2
ASTPNTRGIGYT TRBJ1-2 TRBV3-1/TRBV3-2
ASSQVDGRAVDEQY TRBJ2-7 TRBV4-2
ASSLAGNYGYT TRBJ1-2 TRBV7-2
ASSLDGRSPDTQY TRBJ2-3 TRBV5-1
ASSLLSGQGNTGELF TRBJ2-2 TRBV27
AWSVGSASEQY TRBJ2-7 TRBV30
ATTTLSEQF TRBJ2-1 TRBV7-9
ASSRTSAGEKLF TRBJ1-4 TRBV7-9
ASSGGTATNEKLF TRBJ1-4 TRBV5-1
ASSLGGRTFDEQF TRBJ2-1 TRBV7-8
ASSSTVLSEQY TRBJ2-7 TRBV5-1
ASRDSGNTDTQY TRBJ2-3 TRBV10-1
ASSTGAYEQY TRBJ2-7 TRBV7-9
ASSEGLSGTGRGETQY TRBJ2-5 TRBV6-1
ASGTGTGTSGNTIY TRBJ1-3 TRBV9
ASSPRGGRDTQY TRBJ2-3 TRBV3-1/TRBV3-2
ASGVRQGQETQY TRBJ2-5 TRBV11-2
ASSYPRGMYNEQF TRBJ2-1 TRBV6-2/TRBV6-3
ASSVDLAGDTQY TRBJ2-3 TRBV9
ASSLQTGELF TRBJ2-2 TRBV11-3
ASSYKRDYLDEQF TRBJ2-1 TRBV6-6
ASSMGDSPGGAF TRBJ1-1 TRBV19
ASSKLGGDQPQH TRBJ1-5 TRBV21-1
AISDREWVTEAF TRBJ1-1 TRBV10-3
ASSSASDGLKTQY TRBJ2-5 TRBV19
AISESTANYGYT TRBJ1-2 TRBV10-3
ASGLPRWGGDTGELF TRBJ2-2 TRBV12-5
ASSQGRGVDSGGYT TRBJ1-2 TRBV3-1/TRBV3-2
ASSRALPGQGTGEQY TRBJ2-7 TRBV27
ASSPPDGTAYNEQF TRBJ2-1 TRBV18
ASSPTRQAKGNTIY TRBJ1-3 TRBV5-8
ASSLGTGLDTQY TRBJ2-3 TRBV7-7
ARAIRTSGTFSYNEQF TRBJ2-1 TRBV21-1
ASTPDTRGQGPLSYEQY TRBJ2-7 TRBV21-1
SVARGPNSYEQY TRBJ2-7 TRBV29-1
ASSLAANTEAF TRBJ1-1 TRBV28
AGLVWGTDTQY TRBJ2-3 TRBV6-5
ATSRDRTNYNEQF TRBJ2-1 TRBV15
ASSQLGGEQY TRBJ2-7 TRBV14
ASLQQGVANEKLF TRBJ1-4 TRBV2
ASSPAVGNTEAF TRBJ1-1 TRBV18
AGSSGLAGSYEQY TRBJ2-7 TRBV7-2
ASSPNTGGGTDTQY TRBJ2-3 TRBV11-3
ASSSGGLTNEKLF TRBJ1-4 TRBV25-1